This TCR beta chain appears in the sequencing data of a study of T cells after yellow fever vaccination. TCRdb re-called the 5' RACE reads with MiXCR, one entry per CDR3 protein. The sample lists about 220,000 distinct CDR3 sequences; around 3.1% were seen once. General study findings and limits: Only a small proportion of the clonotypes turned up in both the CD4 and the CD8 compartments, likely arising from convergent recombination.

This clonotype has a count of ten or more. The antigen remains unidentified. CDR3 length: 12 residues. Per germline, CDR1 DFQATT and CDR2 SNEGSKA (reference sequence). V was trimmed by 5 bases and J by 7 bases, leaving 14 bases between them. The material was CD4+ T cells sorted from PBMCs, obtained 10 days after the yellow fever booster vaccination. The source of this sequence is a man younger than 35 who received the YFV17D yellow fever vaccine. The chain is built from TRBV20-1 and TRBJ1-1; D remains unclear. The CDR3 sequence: CSAGLFRDEAFF. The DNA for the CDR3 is TGCAGTGCTGGCCTTTTCAGAGATGAAGCTTTCTTT.